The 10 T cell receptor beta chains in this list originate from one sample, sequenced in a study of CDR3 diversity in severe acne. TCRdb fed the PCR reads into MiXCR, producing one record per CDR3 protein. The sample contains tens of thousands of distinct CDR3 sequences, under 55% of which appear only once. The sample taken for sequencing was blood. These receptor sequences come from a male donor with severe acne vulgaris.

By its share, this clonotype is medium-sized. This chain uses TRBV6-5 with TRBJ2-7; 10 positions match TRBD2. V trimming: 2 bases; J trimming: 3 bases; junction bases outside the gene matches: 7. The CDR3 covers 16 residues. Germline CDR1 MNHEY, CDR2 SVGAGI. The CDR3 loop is CASSYEGGTSVYEQYF. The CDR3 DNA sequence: TGTGCCAGCAGTTACGAGGGTGGGACTAGCGTCTACGAGCAGTACTTC.

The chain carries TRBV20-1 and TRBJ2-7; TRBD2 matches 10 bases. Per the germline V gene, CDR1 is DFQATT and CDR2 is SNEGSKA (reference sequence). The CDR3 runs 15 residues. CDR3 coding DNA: TGCAGCACCCGGGCTAGCGGGAGAACTTCCTACGAGCAGTACTTC. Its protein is CSTRASGRTSYEQYF.

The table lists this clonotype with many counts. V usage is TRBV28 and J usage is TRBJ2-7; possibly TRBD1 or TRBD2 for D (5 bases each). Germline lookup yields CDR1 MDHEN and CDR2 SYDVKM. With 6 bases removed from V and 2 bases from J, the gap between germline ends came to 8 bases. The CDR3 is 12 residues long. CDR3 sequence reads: CASRGVAYEQYF. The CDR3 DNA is TGTGCCAGCAGGGGGGTGGCCTACGAGCAGTACTTC.

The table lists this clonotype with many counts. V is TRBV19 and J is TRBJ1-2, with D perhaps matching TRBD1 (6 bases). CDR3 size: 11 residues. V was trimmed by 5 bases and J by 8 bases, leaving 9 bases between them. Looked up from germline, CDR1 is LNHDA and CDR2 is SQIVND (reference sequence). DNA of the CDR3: TGTGCCAGTAGTGCCAGGGGCGGCTACACCTTC. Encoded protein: CASSARGGYTF.

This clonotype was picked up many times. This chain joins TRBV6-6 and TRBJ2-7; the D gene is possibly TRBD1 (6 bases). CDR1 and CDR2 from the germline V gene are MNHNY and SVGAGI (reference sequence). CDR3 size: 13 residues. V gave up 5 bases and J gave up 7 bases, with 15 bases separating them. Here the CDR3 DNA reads TGTGCCAGCAGTCAACAGGGAAAGGGGGAGCAGTACGTC. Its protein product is CASSQQGKGEQYV.

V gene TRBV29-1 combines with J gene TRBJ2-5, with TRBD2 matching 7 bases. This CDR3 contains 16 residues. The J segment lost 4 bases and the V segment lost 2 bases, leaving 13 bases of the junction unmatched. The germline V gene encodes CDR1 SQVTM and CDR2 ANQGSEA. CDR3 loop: CSVEWGRDHGIETQYF. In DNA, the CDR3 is TGCAGCGTTGAATGGGGGAGGGACCACGGTATAGAGACCCAGTACTTC.

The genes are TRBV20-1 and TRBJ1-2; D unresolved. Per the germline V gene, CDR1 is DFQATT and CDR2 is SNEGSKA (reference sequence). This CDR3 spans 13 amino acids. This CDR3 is CGVEPTSNYGYTF. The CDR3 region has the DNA TGCGGGGTGGAACCTACCTCCAACTATGGCTACACCTTC.

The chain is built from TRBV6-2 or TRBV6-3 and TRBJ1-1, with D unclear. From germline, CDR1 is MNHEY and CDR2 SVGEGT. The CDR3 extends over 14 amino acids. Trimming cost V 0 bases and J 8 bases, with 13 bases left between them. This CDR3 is CASSYSISQPEAFF. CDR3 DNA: TGTGCCAGCAGTTACTCGATTTCACAGCCCGAAGCTTTCTTT.

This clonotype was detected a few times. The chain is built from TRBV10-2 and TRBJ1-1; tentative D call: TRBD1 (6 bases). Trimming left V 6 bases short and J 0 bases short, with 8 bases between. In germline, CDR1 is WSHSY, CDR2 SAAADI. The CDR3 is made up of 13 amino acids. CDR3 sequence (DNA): TGCGCCAGCAGGGACAGCATGAACACTGAAGCTTTCTTT. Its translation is CASRDSMNTEAFF.

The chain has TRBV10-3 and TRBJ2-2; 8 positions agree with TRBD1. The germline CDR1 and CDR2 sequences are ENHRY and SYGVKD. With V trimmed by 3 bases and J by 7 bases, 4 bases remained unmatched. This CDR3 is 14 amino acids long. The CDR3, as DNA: TGTGCCATCAGTGAACTACAGGGGGACGGGGAGCTGTTTTTT. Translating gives CAISELQGDGELFF.